The T cell receptor beta chain under discussion was sequenced for a study of blood T cell repertoires in COVID-19. Study background: COVID-19 samples, acute and convalescent, were from the United States, Italy and Spain. The cDNA or gDNA used as material had been derived from T cells, B-cell-depleted T cells, or PBMCs.

V trimming: 5 bases; J trimming: 8 bases; junction bases outside the gene matches: 11. Germline V CDR1 and CDR2: LNHDA, SQIVND (reference sequence). This CDR3 has 15 residues. Original data processing: Reference gene primer amplification in the assay estimated nucleated cell counts. The table came from immunoSEQ multiplex PCR; TCRdb's copy has only in-frame clones and leaves some out. V and J calls plus clone size are reproduced from that table; the DNA served to infer D and trimming. The repertoire has under 300,000 clones, around four fifths of them found once; the top ten carry more than 8%. The V gene is TRBV19, the J gene TRBJ2-3; 9 bases align to TRBD2. Input material: peripheral blood. The TCR sequence derives from a woman aged 45 to 65 who had recovered from COVID-19. Written as DNA, the CDR3 is TGTGCCAGTAGTCTCTCGCCTAGCGGGGTTTCTACGCAGTATTTT. Amino acid sequence: CASSLSPSGVSTQYF.